Below, 10 T cell receptor beta chains from the same sample are listed, as sequenced in a study of graft-versus-host responses after intestinal transplantation. Repertoires were generated with immunoSEQ multiplex PCR, while TCRdb's copy carries only in-frame clones and drops some. The sample consists of about 98,000 clones, roughly 83% of them appearing once. Specimen: PBMCs, collected 255 days after intestinal transplant. These receptors were obtained from a human patient who received an intestinal transplant, so some T cells may come from the graft donor.

The CDR3 sequence: CASSWDRGHTEAFF. The DNA of the CDR3 is TGTGCCAGCAGTTGGGACAGGGGACACACTGAAGCTTTCTTT. The rearrangement uses TRBV6-6 and TRBJ1-1, with 10 bases lining up with TRBD1. The V segment lost 4 bases and the J segment 3 bases; nucleotides outside the gene matches: 2. The CDR3 runs 14 residues. CDR1 and CDR2 (germline): MNHNY, SVGAGI (reference sequence).

The chain links TRBV5-1 to TRBJ2-2; a weak D match, TRBD1 (5 bases). The CDR3 covers 15 residues. Germline lookup yields CDR1 SGHRS and CDR2 YFSETQ. Between the trimmed V and J ends, which lost 2 bases and 2 bases, there was a span of 10 bases. Written as DNA, the CDR3 is TGCGCCAGCAGCTTTTTAGGGGATAACACCGGGGAGCTGTTTTTT. Protein: CASSFLGDNTGELFF.

This sequence joins TRBV6-1 and TRBJ1-1; D not resolved. The CDR3 spans 15 residues. Looked up from germline, CDR1 is MNHNS and CDR2 is SASEGT. V gave up 5 bases and J gave up 0 bases, with 13 bases separating them. CDR3 sequence: CASSPLTKMNTEAFF. The CDR3 DNA sequence: TGTGCCAGCAGTCCCCTGACAAAAATGAACACTGAAGCTTTCTTT.

Only one count was recorded for this clone. The rearrangement uses TRBV7-6 and TRBJ2-1; D tentatively fits TRBD1 or TRBD2 (5 bases each). The CDR3 totals 17 residues. V was pared by 1 base and J by 0 bases, with 13 bases between. Germline loops: CDR1 SGHVS, CDR2 FNYEAQ. The CDR3 DNA follows: TGTGCCAGCAGCTTAGTATGGGGGAAAAGCTCCTACAATGAGCAGTTCTTC. This gives the protein CASSLVWGKSSYNEQFF.

This clone was seen a handful of times. This rearrangement joins TRBV28 to TRBJ1-2; TRBD1 is a possible D gene (6 bases). The CDR3 has 17 residues. Trimming shortened V by 2 bases and J by 2 bases, and 18 bases separated the two germline ends. CDR1 and CDR2 from the germline V gene are MDHEN and SYDVKM. CDR3 protein: CASSLGTGTGRNYGYTF. The CDR3, as DNA: TGTGCCAGCAGTTTAGGTACAGGGACGGGGAGGAACTATGGCTACACCTTC.

This rearrangement joins TRBV5-8 to TRBJ2-6; D call uncertain. There are 12 residues in the CDR3. From germline, CDR1 is SGHTS and CDR2 YDEGEE. The germline V and J ends were trimmed by 7 bases and 2 bases, with 4 bases remaining between them. The CDR3 region is CASSPGANVLTF. The CDR3 nucleotides are TGTGCCAGCTCGCCTGGGGCCAACGTCCTGACTTTC.

This rearrangement joins TRBV6-1 to TRBJ2-7; TRBD1 aligns across 9 bases. The CDR3 has 14 residues. J lost 6 bases, V lost 6 bases, and 9 bases had no gene match. Germline CDR1 and CDR2: MNHNS and SASEGT. The CDR3: CASSGTGRFREQYF. CDR3 in DNA: TGTGCCAGCAGCGGGACAGGGAGGTTTCGCGAGCAGTACTTC.

This clone has just one count. The chain is built from TRBV28 and TRBJ2-1; a weak D match, TRBD1 (6 bases). This CDR3 has 11 amino acids. Trimming left V 6 bases short and J 9 bases short, with 9 bases between. Looked up from germline, CDR1 is MDHEN and CDR2 is SYDVKM. The CDR3 DNA sequence: TGTGCCAGCAGCAGGGGCGTTGAGCAGTTCTTC. This encodes CASSRGVEQFF.

This chain uses TRBV28 with TRBJ1-4; possible D gene TRBD1, 6 bases. From germline, CDR1 is MDHEN and CDR2 SYDVKM. Trimming cost V 5 bases and J 7 bases, with 17 bases left between them. The CDR3 is made up of 15 amino acids. Here the CDR3 reads CASSPRGGSGEKLFF. In DNA, the CDR3 is TGTGCCAGCAGTCCCCGGGGGGGCTCGGGTGAAAAACTGTTTTTT.

The chain links TRBV6-6 to TRBJ1-3; a possible D gene is TRBD1 (6 bases). Germline assignment: CDR1 MNHNY and CDR2 SVGAGI (reference sequence). Between the trimmed V and J ends, which lost 5 bases and 1 base, there was a span of 12 bases. The CDR3 runs to 15 residues. The CDR3 DNA is TGTGCCAGCAGTGATTCCGACAGGTCTGGAAACACCATATATTTT. It specifies CASSDSDRSGNTIYF.